A selection of T cell receptor beta chains follows, all from one sample in a study of PD-L1 blockade in urothelial cancer. Sequenced by immunoSEQ multiplex PCR; TCRdb stores in-frame clones only, minus some. Here the sample spans 80,000 to 100,000 clones, 82% being singletons. The source was PBMCs, collected around atezolizumab (anti-PD-L1) treatment. The receptor set was obtained from a man in his 70s with urothelial cancer. Each CDR3 is given with its conserved first and last residue. D genes are given only for firm matches. A clone size is listed for some rows: how often the clone was seen (once, few, many), or a class if it is expanded.

cdr3_nt: TGCAGCGTTGTACGGACAGGGGGCATAGGTGAGCAGTACTTC
cdr3_aa: CSVVRTGGIGEQYF
j_call: TRBJ2-7
d_call: TRBD1
v_call: TRBV29-1
clone_size: NA

cdr3_nt: TGTGCTAACCGATGGCATCCGACTAACTATGGCTACACCTTC
cdr3_aa: CANRWHPTNYGYTF
j_call: TRBJ1-2
d_call: NA
v_call: TRBV7-3
clone_size: NA

cdr3_nt: TGCAGCGCAAACAGGGGGCAGGCAGAAAAACTGTTTTTT
cdr3_aa: CSANRGQAEKLFF
j_call: TRBJ1-4
d_call: TRBD1
v_call: TRBV29-1
clone_size: few

cdr3_nt: TGTGCTAGTGGTTCGTCGGCGGGATACGAGCAGTACTTC
cdr3_aa: CASGSSAGYEQYF
j_call: TRBJ2-7
d_call: NA
v_call: TRBV12-5
clone_size: few

cdr3_nt: TGCGCCAGCAGCTTGGCCGGGGTTGCGGGGACCCAGTACTTC
cdr3_aa: CASSLAGVAGTQYF
j_call: TRBJ2-5
d_call: NA
v_call: TRBV5-1
clone_size: NA

cdr3_nt: TGTGCCAGTAGTATCGGTAACGGGGAGCTGTTTTTT
cdr3_aa: CASSIGNGELFF
j_call: TRBJ2-2
d_call: NA
v_call: TRBV19
clone_size: NA

cdr3_nt: TGTGCCAGCTCCCCTCTAGCGGGAGTGCGCAATGAGCAGTTCTTC
cdr3_aa: CASSPLAGVRNEQFF
j_call: TRBJ2-1
d_call: TRBD2
v_call: TRBV7-8
clone_size: NA

cdr3_nt: TGCAGCGTTGTCATCCGGGAACGGGCGAACACCGGGGAGCTGTTTTTT
cdr3_aa: CSVVIRERANTGELFF
j_call: TRBJ2-2
d_call: NA
v_call: TRBV29-1
clone_size: NA

cdr3_nt: TGTGCCAGCAGCTGGAGCGGGGGGGCGGGAGAGACCCAGTACTTC
cdr3_aa: CASSWSGGAGETQYF
j_call: TRBJ2-5
d_call: TRBD2
v_call: TRBV11-2
clone_size: few

cdr3_nt: TGTGCCAGCAGCCCGAGGACTAGCGGGAGTGATGTGACCCAGTACTTC
cdr3_aa: CASSPRTSGSDVTQYF
j_call: TRBJ2-5
d_call: TRBD2
v_call: TRBV5-4
clone_size: once

cdr3_nt: TGTGCCAGTAGTTATACCGGGACAGGGTACGACACCGGGGAGCTGTTTTTT
cdr3_aa: CASSYTGTGYDTGELFF
j_call: TRBJ2-2
d_call: TRBD1
v_call: TRBV19
clone_size: few

cdr3_nt: TGTGCCAGCAGCGTAGGGGGGGGTACTTTGGAGACCCAGTACTTC
cdr3_aa: CASSVGGGTLETQYF
j_call: TRBJ2-5
d_call: TRBD2
v_call: TRBV9
clone_size: NA

cdr3_nt: TGTGCCAGCAGAAGGACGGACAAGGTCTTATACGAGCAGTACTTC
cdr3_aa: CASRRTDKVLYEQYF
j_call: TRBJ2-7
d_call: NA
v_call: TRBV11-2
clone_size: NA

cdr3_nt: TGTGCCAGCAGTTTATACGGGACTAGCGGGTACAATGAGCAGTTCTTC
cdr3_aa: CASSLYGTSGYNEQFF
j_call: TRBJ2-1
d_call: TRBD2
v_call: TRBV27
clone_size: once

cdr3_nt: TGCGCCAGCAGCTTGGAAGGACAGTTAGTCTCTAACTATGGCTACACCTTC
cdr3_aa: CASSLEGQLVSNYGYTF
j_call: TRBJ1-2
d_call: NA
v_call: TRBV5-1
clone_size: few

cdr3_nt: TGCGCCAGCAGCTCTATAGGGACTAGCAGAGATACGCAGTATTTT
cdr3_aa: CASSSIGTSRDTQYF
j_call: TRBJ2-3
d_call: TRBD2
v_call: TRBV5-1
clone_size: NA

cdr3_nt: TGTGCCAGCAGCTCCGACGGGGGGGGGAACTATGGCTACACCTTC
cdr3_aa: CASSSDGGGNYGYTF
j_call: TRBJ1-2
d_call: NA
v_call: TRBV7-9
clone_size: NA